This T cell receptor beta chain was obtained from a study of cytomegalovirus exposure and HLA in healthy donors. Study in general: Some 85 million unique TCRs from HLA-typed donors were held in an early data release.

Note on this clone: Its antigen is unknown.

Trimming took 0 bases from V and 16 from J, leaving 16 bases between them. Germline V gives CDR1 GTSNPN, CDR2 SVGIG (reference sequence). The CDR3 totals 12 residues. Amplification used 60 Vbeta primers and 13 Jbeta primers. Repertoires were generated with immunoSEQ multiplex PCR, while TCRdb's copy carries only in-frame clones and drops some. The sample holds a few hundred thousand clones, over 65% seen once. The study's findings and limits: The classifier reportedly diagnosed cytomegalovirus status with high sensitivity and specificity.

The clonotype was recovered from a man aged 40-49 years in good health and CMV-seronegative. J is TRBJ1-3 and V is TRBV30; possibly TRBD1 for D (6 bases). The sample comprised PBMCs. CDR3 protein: CAWSVSTGSPYF. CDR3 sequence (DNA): TGTGCCTGGAGTGTATCCACAGGGTCCCCGTATTTT.